One and the same sample provided the 11 T cell receptor beta chains below, sequenced in a study of shared clonotypes between healthy human individuals. Naive CD8 cells lacked CD45RO and underwent positive selection for CCR7, leaving out terminally differentiated effector memory CD45RA+ cells. TCRdb's table, derived via immunoSEQ multiplex PCR, lists solely in-frame clones and lacks some. The sample has 1.5 million to 2.5 million clones, about 95% seen once. The sample was naive CD8+ T cells sorted from blood. Source of these receptors: a man aged 18 to 30 in good health.

The chain carries TRBV2 and TRBJ2-7, with 8 nucleotides matching TRBD2. This CDR3 region has 16 residues. The V and J ends lost 0 bases and 3 bases, in that order; junction bases with no gene match: 7. Germline V gene lookup returns CDR1 SNHLY and CDR2 FYNNEI. In DNA, the CDR3 is TGTGCCAGCAGTGAAGCCGAGGTAGCGGGAATCTACGAGCAGTACTTC. Its protein product is CASSEAEVAGIYEQYF.

The table lists this clone with a few counts. This chain connects TRBV7-9 to TRBJ1-2; D perhaps matches TRBD1 (5 bases). The V gene's germline CDR1 is SEHNR and CDR2 FQNEAQ (reference sequence). V was trimmed by 1 base and J by 6 bases, leaving 15 bases between them. CDR3 size: 15 residues. The CDR3 protein is CASSLGDGFTNGYTF. The CDR3 bases are TGTGCCAGCAGCTTAGGGGACGGCTTCACGAATGGCTACACCTTC.

CDR3 loop: CASSFELAGADTQYF. In nucleotides, the CDR3 is TGTGCCAGCAGCTTCGAGCTAGCGGGCGCAGATACGCAGTATTTT. This chain links TRBV5-6 with TRBJ2-3, with 8 nucleotides matching TRBD2. The CDR3 totals 15 residues. Germline V gives CDR1 SGHDT, CDR2 YYEEEE. With 2 bases clipped from V and 4 bases from J, the junction kept 6 bases outside the gene matches.

This clone appeared a single time. The V gene is TRBV27, the J gene TRBJ2-1; D is unclear. Trimming pared 5 bases from V and 8 bases from J, leaving 10 bases between. The CDR3 is 12 amino acids. Germline V gives CDR1 MNHEY, CDR2 SMNVEV (reference sequence). CDR3 sequence: CASSPYNDEQFF. The CDR3, as DNA: TGTGCCAGCAGTCCCTATAATGATGAGCAGTTCTTC.

This rearrangement joins TRBV15 to TRBJ2-3; 7 bases are a match to TRBD2. This CDR3 has 16 amino acids. The J segment lost 4 bases and the V segment lost 0 bases, leaving 7 bases of the junction unmatched. Germline V CDR1 and CDR2: LNHNV, YYDKDF (reference sequence). The CDR3 DNA is TGTGCCACCAGCAGAGATTTCAGCGGGACCTCAGATACGCAGTATTTT. Protein product: CATSRDFSGTSDTQYF.

J is TRBJ1-2 and V is TRBV6-5, with a weak D call TRBD1 (5 bases). Germline V CDR1 and CDR2: MNHEY, SVGAGI. Trimming took 2 bases from V and 0 from J, leaving 10 bases between them. The CDR3 sequence is 15 residues long. CDR3 loop: CASSYLRDSNYGYTF. The CDR3 bases are TGTGCCAGCAGTTACCTCCGGGACTCTAACTATGGCTACACCTTC.

The genes are TRBV7-8 and TRBJ2-7, with no clear D. V lost 5 bases and J 5 bases, leaving 10 bases between the germline ends. From germline, CDR1 is SGHVS and CDR2 FQNEAQ. This CDR3 contains 12 residues. CDR3 in DNA: TGTGCCAGCAGCCTAAGAATAGACGAGCAGTACTTC. This gives the protein CASSLRIDEQYF.

Regarding this clone: Other DNA sequences within the sample encode an identical CDR3. The rearrangement uses TRBV4-1 and TRBJ1-5; D not resolved. The CDR3 length is 14 residues. V lost 0 bases and J lost 4, with 7 bases in between. Germline V gene sequence: CDR1 MGHRA, CDR2 YSYEKL. The DNA for the CDR3 is TGCGCCAGCAGCCAAGAGGCGGGGAATCAGCCCCAGCATTTT. Its translation is CASSQEAGNQPQHF.

The chain has TRBV10-3 and TRBJ2-2, with unresolved D. This CDR3 has 15 residues. Per the germline V gene, CDR1 is ENHRY and CDR2 is SYGVKD. V was trimmed by 0 bases and J by 4 bases, leaving 9 bases between them. CDR3 nucleotides: TGTGCCATCAGTGAGTCTGTAGGCTCCACCGGGGAGCTGTTTTTT. This gives the protein CAISESVGSTGELFF.

The CDR3 is CASSQGTGAGANVLTF. The CDR3 region has the DNA TGCGCCAGCAGCCAAGGGACAGGGGCTGGGGCCAACGTCCTGACTTTC. The chain is built from TRBV4-1 and TRBJ2-6; 9 nucleotides line up with TRBD1. The length of the CDR3 is 16 residues. CDR1 is MGHRA and CDR2 is YSYEKL in the germline V gene. Trimming at V came to 1 base and at J to 2 bases, leaving 0 bases not matched to a gene.

The gene calls are TRBV4-1 and TRBJ2-7, with 8 bases aligning to TRBD2. The CDR3 contains 16 residues. From germline, CDR1 is MGHRA and CDR2 YSYEKL. V lost 4 bases to trimming and J lost 2 bases; unmatched junction nucleotides: 10. The CDR3 DNA follows: TGCGCCAGCAGCCCTTTGGCAGCGGGGGATCCCTACGAGCAGTACTTC. Amino acid sequence: CASSPLAAGDPYEQYF.